Below are 18 T cell receptor beta chains sequenced from a single sample in a study of cytomegalovirus exposure and HLA in healthy donors. The PCR used 60 Vbeta and 13 Jbeta primers. Using immunoSEQ multiplex PCR, the repertoire was profiled, and TCRdb retains in-frame clones only, with some absent. This table has some 150,000 clones, over 8% appearing once. Sequenced material: PBMCs. The receptors were gathered from a male donor in good health and CMV-seronegative.

This clone was observed a handful of times. This chain links TRBV27 with TRBJ1-2; D not certain. The CDR3 runs to 14 residues. The germline V and J ends were trimmed by 5 bases and 4 bases, with 14 bases remaining between them. From germline, CDR1 is MNHEY and CDR2 SMNVEV (reference sequence). CDR3 nucleotide sequence: TGTGCCAGCAGTCCCAGAGGGAGAGGCTATGGCTACACCTTC. Protein product: CASSPRGRGYGYTF.

This clone was seen a handful of times. J is TRBJ1-5 and V is TRBV10-3; 11 nucleotides align to TRBD1. CDR1 ENHRY and CDR2 SYGVKD come from the germline V gene. CDR3 length: 17 amino acids. V was pared by 2 bases and J by 9 bases, with 12 bases of the junction left unmatched. CDR3 coding DNA: TGTGCCATCAGTGAGACACTAACCGGGACAGGGGGACTGCCCCAGCATTTT. Translation gives CAISETLTGTGGLPQHF.

This clone was observed a few times. V is TRBV27 and J is TRBJ1-1; no clear D gene. CDR1 is MNHEY, CDR2 SMNVEV, per germline (reference sequence). The V end was cut by 5 bases, the J end by 1 base, with 8 bases between. The CDR3 is 13 residues long. The CDR3 reads CASSLTANTEAFF. In DNA form, the CDR3 reads TGTGCCAGCAGTCTAACAGCGAACACTGAAGCTTTCTTT.

The J gene is TRBJ1-6, the V gene TRBV19; D is ambiguous. The germline V gene encodes CDR1 LNHDA and CDR2 SQIVND (reference sequence). This CDR3 is 16 amino acids long. V gave up 5 bases and J gave up 3 bases, with 14 bases separating them. For the CDR3, the DNA is TGTGCCAGTAGTTCGCACGGGGAGATCTATAATTCACCCCTCCACTTT. It yields the protein CASSSHGEIYNSPLHF.

The CDR3 spells CASSSGTGTSDEQYF. The CDR3 DNA reads as TGTGCCAGCAGTTCAGGGACAGGGACTTCCGACGAGCAGTACTTC. This chain connects TRBV27 to TRBJ2-7; 9 bases map to TRBD1. Trimming cost V 4 bases and J 5 bases; bases outside gene matches: 9. The germline V gene encodes CDR1 MNHEY and CDR2 SMNVEV (reference sequence). The CDR3 covers 15 residues.

This chain links TRBV7-2 with TRBJ2-5; D possibly corresponds to TRBD1 (6 bases). The V and J ends lost 7 bases and 0 bases respectively, with 15 bases between them. The CDR3 covers 15 residues. Germline V lookup: CDR1 SGHTA, CDR2 FQGNSA. For the CDR3, the DNA is TGTGCCAGCACCGACCCCCGGACAGACCAAGAGACCCAGTACTTC. Amino acids: CASTDPRTDQETQYF.

This clone was seen more than once but under ten times. V gene TRBV10-3 combines with J gene TRBJ1-6; TRBD1 matches at 7 bases. V was clipped by 3 bases and J by 9 bases; unmatched bases: 14. The CDR3 contains 17 residues. Germline V gives CDR1 ENHRY, CDR2 SYGVKD. The CDR3 here is CAISEGRQGGIGSPLHF. The CDR3 region has the DNA TGTGCCATCAGTGAAGGCCGACAGGGAGGTATCGGTTCACCCCTCCACTTT.

This clone was detected a few times. This chain links TRBV7-9 with TRBJ2-1, with a possible D match to TRBD2 (5 bases). The CDR3 spans 13 residues. From germline, CDR1 is SEHNR and CDR2 FQNEAQ (reference sequence). Between the trimmed V and J ends, which lost 4 bases and 9 bases, there was a span of 13 bases. The CDR3 protein is CASSSNEEGEQFF. DNA for the CDR3: TGTGCCAGCAGCTCTAACGAAGAGGGTGAGCAGTTCTTC.

This clone was counted a single time. The J gene is TRBJ2-5, the V gene TRBV4-3, with TRBD2 identical over 13 bases. CDR3 length: 18 residues. The germline V gene encodes CDR1 LGHNA and CDR2 YSLEER. V was pared by 1 base and J by 5 bases, with 10 bases of the junction left unmatched. The CDR3 bases are TGCGCCAGCAGCCAAGGGATCCCACTAGCGGGGGGGCCCGAGACCCAGTACTTC. Translated, it gives CASSQGIPLAGGPETQYF.

The V gene is TRBV9, the J gene TRBJ2-5; 7 bases match TRBD2. The CDR3 contains 15 residues. The V gene's germline CDR1 is SGDLS and CDR2 YYNGEE. The trim removed 6 bases at V and 5 bases at J, leaving 13 bases unmatched. As DNA, the CDR3 is TGTGCCAGCACCGCAAGAGGGGAGGGCAGGGAGACCCAGTACTTC. Translated: CASTARGEGRETQYF.

The genes are TRBV6-5 and TRBJ2-5; 8 nucleotides line up with TRBD1. TRBJ2-7 matches the DNA end more closely, so the J call is doubtful. CDR3 size: 13 residues. In germline, CDR1 is MNHEY, CDR2 SVGAGI. This CDR3 reads CASRTGGVYEQYF. In DNA form, the CDR3 reads TGTGCCAGCAGAACAGGGGGTGTCTACGAGCAGTACTTC.

This chain uses TRBV28 with TRBJ2-7; the match to TRBD2 covers 11 bases. Trimming took 3 bases from V and 3 from J; bases not matched to a gene: 4. Per germline, CDR1 MDHEN and CDR2 SYDVKM. The CDR3 contains 15 residues. CDR3 DNA: TGTGCCAGCAGTTTCGCTAGCGGGGGGTTCTACGAGCAGTACTTC. Its protein product is CASSFASGGFYEQYF.

This chain links TRBV5-1 with TRBJ2-1; possibly TRBD1 for D (6 bases). CDR1 is SGHRS and CDR2 is YFSETQ in the germline V gene. The V gene lost 0 bases and the J gene lost 0 bases, with 10 bases spanning the gap. The length of the CDR3 is 16 residues. Here the CDR3 DNA reads TGCGCCAGCAGCTTGGATACAGGGAGCTCCTACAATGAGCAGTTCTTC. Protein sequence: CASSLDTGSSYNEQFF.

This clone has more than one count but fewer than ten. The chain carries TRBV7-2 and TRBJ1-1, with 7 bases lining up with TRBD1. V shed 1 base, J shed 0 bases, and the junction held 8 bases outside the gene matches. The length of the CDR3 is 17 residues. The germline CDR1 and CDR2 sequences are SGHTA and FQGNSA. This CDR3 is CASSLEGGQLLNTEAFF. The CDR3 coding sequence is TGTGCCAGCAGCTTAGAAGGGGGACAGCTATTGAACACTGAAGCTTTCTTT.

This clone was seen only a few times. This chain connects TRBV27 to TRBJ2-6, with unresolved D. V was cut by 5 bases and J by 4 bases, with 24 bases left in between. This CDR3 has 19 residues. Per the germline V gene, CDR1 is MNHEY and CDR2 is SMNVEV (reference sequence). Written as DNA, the CDR3 is TGTGCCAGCAGTCTAACTTCCGGCGCCTTAAGACTGGGGGCCAACGTCCTGACTTTC. It specifies CASSLTSGALRLGANVLTF.

This clone was counted between two and nine times. The chain links TRBV14 to TRBJ2-2; the match to TRBD1 covers 8 bases. The CDR3 loop spans 15 amino acids. Germline V gene lookup returns CDR1 SGHDN and CDR2 FVKESK. V was clipped by 5 bases and J by 4 bases; unmatched bases: 6. The CDR3 reads CASSSGQGLTGELFF. The CDR3 nucleotides are TGTGCCAGCAGCAGCGGACAGGGTCTCACCGGGGAGCTGTTTTTT. Combining the CDR3 with reference TRBV14 and TRBJ2-2 gives the whole variable domain EAGVTQFPSHSVIEKGQTVTLRCDPISGHDNLYWYRRVMGKEIKFLLHFVKESKQDESGMPNNRFLAERTGGTYSTLKVQPAELEDSGVYFCASSSGQGLTGELFFGEGSRLTVL.

This clone appeared a few times. The chain combines TRBV5-6 with TRBJ1-2, with D hard to call. The CDR3 spans 14 residues. V dropped 2 bases and J dropped 4 bases, with 12 bases sitting between them. Germline values: CDR1 SGHDT, CDR2 YYEEEE. The CDR3 bases are TGTGCCAGCAGCTTCCTTAGCCCGACCTATGGCTACACCTTC. This encodes CASSFLSPTYGYTF. Variable domain in full (rest from reference TRBV5-6 and TRBJ1-2): DAGVTQSPTHLIKTRGQQVTLRCSPKSGHDTVSWYQQALGQGPQFIFQYYEEEERQRGNFPDRFSGHQFPNYSSELNVNALLLGDSALYLCASSFLSPTYGYTFGSGTRLTVV.

The table lists this clone with a few counts. CDR3 region: CASSSQRGSYNEQFF. In DNA form, the CDR3 reads TGTGCCAGCAGCTCCCAGCGAGGAAGCTACAATGAGCAGTTCTTC. The genes are TRBV5-4 and TRBJ2-1; D uncertain. V was trimmed by 3 bases and J by 3 bases, leaving 13 bases between them. Germline V CDR1 and CDR2: SGHNT, YYREEE (reference sequence). There are 15 residues in the CDR3. Variable domain in full (rest from reference TRBV5-4 and TRBJ2-1): ETGVTQSPTHLIKTRGQQVTLRCSSQSGHNTVSWYQQALGQGPQFIFQYYREEENGRGNFPPRFSGLQFPNYSSELNVNALELDDSALYLCASSSQRGSYNEQFFGPGTRLTVL.